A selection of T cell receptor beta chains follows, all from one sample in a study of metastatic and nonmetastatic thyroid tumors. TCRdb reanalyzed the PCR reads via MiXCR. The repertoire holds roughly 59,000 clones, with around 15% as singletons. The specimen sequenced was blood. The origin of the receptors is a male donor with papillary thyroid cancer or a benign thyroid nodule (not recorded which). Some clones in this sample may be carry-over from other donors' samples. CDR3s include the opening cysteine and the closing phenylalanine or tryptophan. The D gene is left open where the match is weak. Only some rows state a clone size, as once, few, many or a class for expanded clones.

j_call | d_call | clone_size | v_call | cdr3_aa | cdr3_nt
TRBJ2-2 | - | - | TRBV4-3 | CASSHRVGVGNTGELFF | TGCGCCAGCAGCCATCGCGTGGGAGTGGGTAACACCGGGGAGCTGTTTTTT
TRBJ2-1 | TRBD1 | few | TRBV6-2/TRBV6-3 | CASRDRPLISYNEQFF | TGTGCCAGCAGGGACAGGCCCCTGATCTCCTACAATGAGCAGTTCTTC
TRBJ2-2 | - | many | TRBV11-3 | CASNSGTPLPYTGELFF | TGTGCCAGCAACTCCGGGACACCCCTCCCCTACACCGGGGAGCTGTTTTTT
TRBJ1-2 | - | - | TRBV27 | CASSTRGMGGYTF | TGTGCCAGCAGTACAAGGGGCATGGGTGGCTACACCTTC
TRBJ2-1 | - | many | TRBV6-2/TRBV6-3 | CASSYTWNEQFF | TGTGCCAGCAGTTACACCTGGAATGAGCAGTTCTTC
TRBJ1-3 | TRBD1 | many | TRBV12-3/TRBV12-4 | CASSALRDREHIYF | TGTGCCAGCAGTGCTCTCCGGGACAGGGAACACATATATTTT
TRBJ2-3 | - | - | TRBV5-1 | CASSPAGVSSTDTQYF | TGCGCCAGCAGCCCGGCAGGGGTCTCGAGCACAGATACGCAGTATTTT
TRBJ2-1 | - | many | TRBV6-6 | CASSYGVDRYNEQFF | TGTGCCAGCAGTTATGGGGTGGACAGATACAATGAGCAGTTCTTC
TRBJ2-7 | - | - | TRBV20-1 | CSARLPISYEQYF | TGCAGTGCTCGACTGCCAATCTCCTACGAGCAGTACTTC
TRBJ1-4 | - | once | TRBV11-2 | CAISPGGRKEKLFF | TGTGCCATCAGCCCGGGGGGGCGAAAGGAAAAACTGTTTTTT
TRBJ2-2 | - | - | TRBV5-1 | CASSLASGCNTGELFF | TGCGCCAGCAGCTTGGCCTCAGGGTGCAACACTGGGGAGCTGTTTTTT
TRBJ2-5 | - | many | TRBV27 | CASSPLALGPKETQYF | TGTGCCAGCAGTCCGCTCGCTCTAGGACCTAAAGAGACCCAGTACTTC
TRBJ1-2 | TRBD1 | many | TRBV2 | CASSRDSLSYGYTF | TGTGCCAGCAGTCGGGACAGCCTATCCTATGGCTACACCTTC
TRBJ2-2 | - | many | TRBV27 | CASSLLVQTSTGELFF | TGTGCCAGCAGTTTATTGGTACAGACGAGCACCGGGGAGCTGTTTTTT
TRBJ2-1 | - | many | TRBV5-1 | CASGTYGNEQFF | TGCGCCAGCGGGACCTACGGAAATGAGCAGTTCTTC
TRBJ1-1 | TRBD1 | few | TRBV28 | CASSFWATVQGAWEAFF | TGTGCCAGCAGTTTTTGGGCAACGGTACAGGGGGCTTGGGAAGCTTTCTTT
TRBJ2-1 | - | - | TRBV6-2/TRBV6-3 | CASRPNWIISYNEQFF | TGTGCCAGCAGACCCAACTGGATTATCTCCTACAATGAGCAGTTCTTC
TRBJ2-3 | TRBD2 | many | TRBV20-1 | CSATTSGSLSDTQYF | TGCAGTGCTACCACTAGCGGGAGCTTGTCAGATACGCAGTATTTT
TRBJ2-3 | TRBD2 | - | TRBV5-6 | CASSPGLAGADTQYF | TGTGCCAGCAGTCCTGGACTAGCGGGAGCAGATACGCAGTATTTT
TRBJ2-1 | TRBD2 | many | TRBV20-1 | CSARDLAGTSYNEQFF | TGCAGTGCTAGAGATCTAGCGGGGACCTCCTACAATGAGCAGTTCTTC
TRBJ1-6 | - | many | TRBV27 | CASQPAGVGISPLHF | TGTGCCAGTCAACCGGCTGGGGTTGGTATCTCACCCCTCCACTTT
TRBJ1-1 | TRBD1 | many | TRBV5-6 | CASSLLDRDFTEAFF | TGTGCCAGCAGCTTACTGGACAGGGATTTTACTGAAGCTTTCTTT
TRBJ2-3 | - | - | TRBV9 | CASSATRKRDTQYF | TGTGCCAGCAGCGCCACCCGGAAACGAGATACGCAGTATTTT
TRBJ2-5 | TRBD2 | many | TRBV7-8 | CASSLEAGGPQETQYF | TGTGCCAGCAGCTTAGAGGCGGGAGGGCCCCAAGAGACCCAGTACTTC
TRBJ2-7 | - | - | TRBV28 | CASSFLGSATSYEQYF | TGTGCCAGCAGTTTTCTAGGATCTGCTACCTCCTACGAGCAGTACTTC
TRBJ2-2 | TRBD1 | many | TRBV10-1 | CASRTGTGRSTGELFF | TGCGCCAGCAGAACCGGGACAGGAAGGAGCACCGGGGAGCTGTTTTTT
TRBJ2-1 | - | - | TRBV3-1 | CASSQSVGIGQFF | TGTGCCAGCAGCCAATCGGTGGGGATTGGGCAGTTCTTC
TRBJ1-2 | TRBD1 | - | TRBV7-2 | CASSLGTGVGYGYTF | TGTGCCAGCAGCTTAGGGACAGGGGTGGGCTATGGCTACACCTTC
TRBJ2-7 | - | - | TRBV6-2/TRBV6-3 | CASSYPPYEQYF | TGTGCCAGCAGTTACCCACCCTACGAGCAGTACTTC
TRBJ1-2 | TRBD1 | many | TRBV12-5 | CASGLDSYGQGTTSNYGYTF | TGTGCTAGTGGTTTGGACTCCTATGGACAGGGGACGACTTCTAACTATGGCTACACCTTC
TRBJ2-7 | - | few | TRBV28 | CASRHPQGTLDEQYF | TGTGCCAGCAGACACCCACAGGGAACCCTCGACGAGCAGTACTTC
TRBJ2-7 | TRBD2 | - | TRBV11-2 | CASSLMTSGKNEQYF | TGTGCCAGCAGCTTGATGACTAGCGGGAAGAACGAGCAGTACTTC
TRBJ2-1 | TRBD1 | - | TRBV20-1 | CSATGTGGVSSYNEQFF | TGCAGTGCCACCGGGACAGGGGGGGTTAGTAGTTACAATGAGCAGTTCTTC
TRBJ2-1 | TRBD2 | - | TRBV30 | CAWSVGGRVLNEQFF | TGTGCCTGGAGTGTGGGAGGGAGGGTCCTCAATGAGCAGTTCTTC
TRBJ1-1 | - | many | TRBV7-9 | CASSLDPNTEAFF | TGTGCCAGCAGCTTAGACCCGAACACTGAAGCTTTCTTT
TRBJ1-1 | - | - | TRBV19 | CASTLSGAGTEAFF | TGTGCCAGTACGCTGAGTGGCGCGGGCACTGAAGCTTTCTTT
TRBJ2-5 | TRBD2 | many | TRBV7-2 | CASSLSLAGVGRETQYF | TGTGCCAGCAGCTTATCTCTAGCGGGAGTAGGTCGAGAGACCCAGTACTTC
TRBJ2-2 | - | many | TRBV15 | CATSREGLGELFF | TGTGCCACCAGCAGAGAAGGGCTCGGGGAGCTGTTTTTT
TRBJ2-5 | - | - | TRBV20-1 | CSAPLGVMGETQYF | TGCAGTGCACCCCTAGGGGTGATGGGGGAGACCCAGTACTTC
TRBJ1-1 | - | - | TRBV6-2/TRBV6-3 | CASTPPPSGTYVSGTEAFF | TGTGCCAGCACCCCTCCCCCGTCCGGTACATATGTTAGTGGCACTGAAGCTTTCTTT
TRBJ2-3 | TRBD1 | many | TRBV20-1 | CSARGQGATDTQYF | TGCAGTGCGCGCGGACAGGGCGCCACAGATACGCAGTATTTT
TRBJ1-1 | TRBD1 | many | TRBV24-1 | CATSEPTGTGKAFF | TGTGCCACCAGTGAACCTACCGGGACAGGGAAAGCTTTCTTT
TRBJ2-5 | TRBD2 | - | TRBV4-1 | CASSRLPGLAGDETQYF | TGCGCCAGCAGCCGGCTTCCGGGACTAGCGGGTGATGAGACCCAGTACTTC
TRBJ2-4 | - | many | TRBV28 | CASSLGRVSIQYF | TGTGCCAGCAGTTTAGGGCGGGTGAGCATTCAGTACTTC
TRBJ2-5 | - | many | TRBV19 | CASSQGHSQETQYF | TGTGCCAGTAGCCAAGGACACTCCCAAGAGACCCAGTACTTC
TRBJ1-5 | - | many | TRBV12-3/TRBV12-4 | CASSLVRIGNQPQHF | TGTGCCAGCAGTTTAGTCCGCATAGGGAATCAGCCCCAGCATTTT
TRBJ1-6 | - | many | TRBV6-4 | CASSEDNDNSPLHF | TGTGCCAGCAGTGAGGACAACGATAATTCACCCCTCCACTTT
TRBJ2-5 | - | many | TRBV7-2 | CASSLGGGGRRETQYF | TGTGCCAGCAGCTTAGGGGGAGGGGGCAGGAGGGAGACCCAGTACTTC
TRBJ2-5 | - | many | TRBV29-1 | CSVEDPQETQYF | TGCAGCGTTGAAGATCCCCAAGAGACCCAGTACTTC
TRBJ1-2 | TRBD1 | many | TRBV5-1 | CASSERGRYGYTF | TGCGCCAGCAGTGAGAGGGGGCGCTATGGCTACACCTTC